There are a few counts of the clone carrying this T cell receptor (beta chain). Each cDNA held unique molecular identifiers, and template switching gave it a universal primer site. In TCRdb, the 5' RACE reads were re-called with MiXCR into one record per CDR3 protein. The sample includes fewer than 650,000 distinct CDR3 sequences, about 7.1% of them seen just once. The data stem from a study of identical twins. This CDR3 region has 11 residues. Germline V gene sequence: CDR1 SGHDN, CDR2 FVKESK. The ends were cut back, 4 bases at V and 13 bases at J, with 11 bases in the middle. The sample was also linked to a second study, of yellow fever vaccine responses in identical twins.

The rearrangement joins TRBV14 to TRBJ2-1; tentatively, D is TRBD2 (6 bases). The sequence was obtained from a woman in her late teens or twenties in good health. Input material: PBMCs. The CDR3 loop reads CASSRDFHQFF. CDR3 DNA sequence: TGTGCCAGCAGCCGGGACTTTCACCAGTTCTTC.